These 25 T cell receptor beta chains share one sample of origin, sequenced in a study of shared clonotypes between healthy human individuals. Clones were sequenced by immunoSEQ multiplex PCR, and TCRdb holds only the in-frame ones, with some missing. The repertoire holds 2.3 million or so clones, approximately 95% seen once, with 0.39% in the top ten. What was sequenced was naive CD4+ T cells from PBMCs. Subset here: CD45RA+ positively selected. The receptors derive from a man between 18 and 35 years old in good health. Some clones in this sample may be carry-over from other donors' samples.

The CDR3 loop is CASSEAVLSYEQYF. As DNA, the CDR3 is TGTGCCAGCAGTGAAGCAGTACTCTCCTACGAGCAGTACTTC. This chain connects TRBV2 to TRBJ2-7, with no clear D. CDR3 length: 14 amino acids. Deletions cut 0 bases from V and 0 bases from J, with 6 bases between. Germline V gene data show CDR1 as SNHLY and CDR2 as FYNNEI.

The chain has TRBV2 and TRBJ1-5; D is uncertain. V dropped 1 base and J dropped 2 bases, with 6 bases sitting between them. The CDR3 contains 14 residues. Germline CDR1 and CDR2: SNHLY and FYNNEI. This CDR3 reads CASSEGTRNQPQHF. DNA for the CDR3: TGTGCCAGCAGTGAAGGGACGCGCAATCAGCCCCAGCATTTT. Drawing the rest from reference TRBV2 and TRBJ1-5, the complete variable domain is EPEVTQTPSHQVTQMGQEVILRCVPISNHLYFYWYRQILGQKVEFLVSFYNNEISEKSEIFDDQFSVERPDGSNFTLKIRSTKLEDSAMYFCASSEGTRNQPQHFGDGTRLSIL.

Of note for this clone: The same CDR3 is also encoded by other DNA sequences in this sample. The chain recombines TRBV5-1 with TRBJ1-5; TRBD1 is a possible D gene (5 bases). Trimming cost V 5 bases and J 6 bases, with 12 bases left between them. Germline V gives CDR1 SGHRS, CDR2 YFSETQ. The CDR3 extends over 13 amino acids. The CDR3 DNA reads TGCGCCAGCAGTGACCAGGGAGGTCAGCCCCAGCATTTT. Protein sequence: CASSDQGGQPQHF.

As for this clone: The sample holds other DNA sequences that translate to the same CDR3. V is TRBV14 and J is TRBJ2-3, with D unresolved. V was shortened by 3 bases and J by 3 bases, with 10 bases between the two germline ends. The V gene's germline CDR1 is SGHDN and CDR2 FVKESK. This CDR3 spans 14 amino acids. CDR3: CASSQDRATDTQYF. The CDR3 DNA follows: TGTGCCAGCAGCCAGGATAGGGCAACAGATACGCAGTATTTT.

The V gene is TRBV6-1, the J gene TRBJ1-5; no firm D call. The CDR3 has 16 residues. Trimming shortened V by 1 base and J by 7 bases, and 17 bases separated the two germline ends. Germline V gene data show CDR1 as MNHNS and CDR2 as SASEGT. Here the CDR3 DNA reads TGTGCCAGCAGTGAAGTCGTATCCCTTCTGGCCCAGCCCCAGCATTTT. Translation: CASSEVVSLLAQPQHF.

The chain couples TRBV19 to TRBJ1-5; D uncertain. The CDR3 is made up of 13 amino acids. Trimming removed 6 bases from V and 6 bases from J, with 12 bases in between. Germline V CDR1 and CDR2: LNHDA, SQIVND (reference sequence). CDR3 protein: CASRSGIGQPQHF. The CDR3 coding sequence is TGTGCCAGTAGGTCAGGTATAGGTCAGCCCCAGCATTTT.

This clone has only one observation. The CDR3 spells CASSLVTGNTIYF. The CDR3 DNA follows: TGTGCCAGTAGTCTGGTTACGGGAAACACCATATATTTT. The rearrangement links TRBV19 to TRBJ1-3; D call uncertain. The CDR3 consists of 13 residues. Germline loops: CDR1 LNHDA, CDR2 SQIVND (reference sequence). V was clipped by 5 bases and J by 4 bases, with 9 bases between them.

The chain couples TRBV6-1 to TRBJ2-5, with TRBD2 as a possible D gene (5 bases). The V gene lost 0 bases and the J gene lost 7 bases, with 12 bases spanning the gap. The germline CDR1 and CDR2 sequences are MNHNS and SASEGT. The CDR3 is 14 amino acids. CDR3 sequence: CASSEASAGRTQYF. CDR3 in DNA: TGTGCCAGCAGTGAAGCGTCGGCGGGCCGGACCCAGTACTTC.

This clone has more than one count but fewer than ten. This sample includes further DNA sequences coding for the same CDR3. The rearrangement links TRBV5-8 to TRBJ1-2; D not certain. CDR3 length: 13 amino acids. V was shortened by 0 bases and J by 4 bases, with 7 bases between the two germline ends. CDR1 is SGHTS, CDR2 YDEGEE, per germline. The CDR3 sequence is CASSLGRIYGYTF. CDR3 nucleotide sequence: TGTGCCAGCAGCTTGGGGCGGATCTATGGCTACACCTTC.

This rearrangement joins TRBV5-1 to TRBJ2-7; 9 positions match TRBD1. Germline V gives CDR1 SGHRS, CDR2 YFSETQ. The CDR3 is made up of 15 amino acids. The V and J ends lost 0 bases and 8 bases, in that order; junction bases with no gene match: 9. CDR3 nucleotide sequence: TGCGCCAGCAGCTTGGGAGGGACAGGGCCTTATCAGCAGTACTTC. It yields the protein CASSLGGTGPYQQYF.

The genes are TRBV5-1 and TRBJ2-2, with TRBD1 as a possible D gene (5 bases). The germline V and J ends were trimmed by 7 bases and 1 base, with 14 bases remaining between them. This CDR3 spans 15 amino acids. Germline V gives CDR1 SGHRS, CDR2 YFSETQ. The CDR3 sequence is CASRRPGLNTGELFF. CDR3 coding DNA: TGCGCCAGCCGGCGTCCAGGGCTGAACACCGGGGAGCTGTTTTTT.

Points on this clone: This CDR3 is also generated by other DNA sequences in the sample. The chain joins TRBV28 to TRBJ1-1; D gene unclear. V lost 0 bases and J lost 8, with 4 bases in between. Germline V gives CDR1 MDHEN, CDR2 SYDVKM. The length of the CDR3 is 11 residues. DNA of the CDR3: TGTGCCAGCAGTTTATGGGGCGAAGCTTTCTTT. It yields the protein CASSLWGEAFF.

This rearrangement joins TRBV5-4 to TRBJ2-3; 9 bases map to TRBD2. After removal of 7 bases from V and 5 bases from J, the junction contained 26 bases not matched to a gene. Germline values: CDR1 SGHNT, CDR2 YYREEE (reference sequence). The CDR3 covers 20 residues. In DNA form, the CDR3 reads TGTGCCAGCCGCGGACATGGCGGGAGGGCCTCTTCAACCGCAGAAGATACGCAGTATTTT. Its protein product is CASRGHGGRASSTAEDTQYF.

The chain combines TRBV2 with TRBJ1-1, with D perhaps TRBD1 (5 bases). Germline loops: CDR1 SNHLY, CDR2 FYNNEI. This CDR3 has 14 residues. V was clipped by 8 bases and J by 1 base, with 14 bases between them. CDR3 DNA sequence: TGTGCCAGCGGGGCCCGGGGAACGAACACTGAAGCTTTCTTT. It encodes CASGARGTNTEAFF.

This chain uses TRBV6-6 with TRBJ1-2, with TRBD1 matching 7 bases. Per germline, CDR1 MNHNY and CDR2 SVGAGI (reference sequence). This CDR3 comprises 14 residues. With V trimmed by 2 bases and J by 4 bases, 4 bases remained unmatched. The CDR3 spells CASSYDRQGYGYTF. The CDR3 nucleotides are TGTGCCAGCAGTTACGATCGACAGGGCTATGGCTACACCTTC.

J is TRBJ2-5 and V is TRBV5-8; 9 nucleotides align to TRBD1. Per the germline V gene, CDR1 is SGHTS and CDR2 is YDEGEE. V lost 3 bases, J lost 5 bases, and 11 bases stayed unmatched. CDR3 length: 16 amino acids. The CDR3 here is CASSSSGQGPMETQYF. DNA of the CDR3: TGTGCCAGCAGCTCCTCGGGACAGGGCCCCATGGAGACCCAGTACTTC.

The chain employs TRBV19 and TRBJ1-4; TRBD1 matches at 8 bases. The CDR3 extends over 13 amino acids. V shed 7 bases, J shed 7 bases, and the junction held 5 bases outside the gene matches. Germline CDR1 and CDR2: LNHDA and SQIVND (reference sequence). The CDR3 region has the DNA TGTGCCAGTACTATGACAGGGGCTGAAAAACTGTTTTTT. Its translation is CASTMTGAEKLFF. Variable domain in full (rest from reference TRBV19 and TRBJ1-4): DGGITQSPKYLFRKEGQNVTLSCEQNLNHDAMYWYRQDPGQGLRLIYYSQIVNDFQKGDIAEGYSVSREKKESFPLTVTSAQKNPTAFYLCASTMTGAEKLFFGSGTQLSVL.

This chain links TRBV7-8 with TRBJ2-5; 8 bases line up with TRBD1. Per germline, CDR1 SGHVS and CDR2 FQNEAQ. Trimming took 5 bases from V and 5 from J; bases not matched to a gene: 10. The CDR3 is 15 amino acids. CDR3 DNA: TGTGCCAGCAGCGCGGACAGGGTGCGGTGGGAGACCCAGTACTTC. This codes for CASSADRVRWETQYF.

Concerning this clone itself: This specimen includes other DNA sequences encoding the same CDR3. This sequence joins TRBV27 and TRBJ1-5; D gene unclear. Germline lookup yields CDR1 MNHEY and CDR2 SMNVEV (reference sequence). Deletions cut 6 bases from V and 4 bases from J, with 10 bases between. The CDR3 contains 13 residues. In DNA form, the CDR3 reads TGTGCCAGCAGCCTCCTGGGGAATCAGCCCCAGCATTTT. Translated, it gives CASSLLGNQPQHF.

V usage is TRBV7-8 and J usage is TRBJ2-5; D remains unclear. Per germline, CDR1 SGHVS and CDR2 FQNEAQ. The V end was cut by 1 base, the J end by 4 bases, with 10 bases between. The CDR3 spans 14 residues. This chain's CDR3 is CASSLVTQAETQYF. The CDR3 nucleotides read TGTGCCAGCAGCTTAGTTACCCAGGCAGAGACCCAGTACTTC.

In its sample, this clone was seen once. The rearrangement uses TRBV19 and TRBJ2-1; 7 bases map to TRBD1. The V segment lost 5 bases and the J segment 15 bases; nucleotides outside the gene matches: 10. The germline CDR1 and CDR2 sequences are LNHDA and SQIVND (reference sequence). The CDR3 is 12 amino acids. The CDR3 sequence: CASSVTGKGAFF. The CDR3 bases are TGTGCCAGTAGTGTTACAGGGAAGGGGGCGTTCTTC. The variable domain in full, completed from reference TRBV19 and TRBJ2-1, reads DGGITQSPKYLFRKEGQNVTLSCEQNLNHDAMYWYRQDPGQGLRLIYYSQIVNDFQKGDIAEGYSVSREKKESFPLTVTSAQKNPTAFYLCASSVTGKGAFFGPGTRLTVL.

This clone was counted a few times. CDR3 nucleotides: TGCGCCAGCAGCCCAGACAGGGAGAACACTGAAGCTTTCTTT. It encodes CASSPDRENTEAFF. The rearrangement links TRBV4-3 to TRBJ1-1; TRBD1 matches 7 bases. There are 14 residues in the CDR3. CDR1 and CDR2 from the germline V gene are LGHNA and YSLEER. The J segment lost 1 base and the V segment lost 4 bases, leaving 3 bases of the junction unmatched.

The gene calls are TRBV5-6 and TRBJ2-7; D is unresolved. The CDR3 runs 12 residues. In germline, CDR1 is SGHDT, CDR2 YYEEEE. V was pared by 2 bases and J by 5 bases, with 8 bases between. The CDR3 DNA follows: TGTGCCAGCAGCTTCTCCCTCCACGAGCAGTACTTC. It codes for CASSFSLHEQYF.

This clone is a singleton in its sample. The chain uses TRBV6-5 and TRBJ2-5; tentative D call: TRBD2 (7 bases). Trimming removed 7 bases at V and 5 bases at J, with 17 bases between. The V gene's germline CDR1 is MNHEY and CDR2 SVGAGI. This CDR3 has 14 amino acids. CDR3 nucleotide sequence: TGTGCCAGCACCCAAGGGGGGGCGAGGGAGACCCAGTACTTC. The encoded protein is CASTQGGARETQYF.

This rearrangement joins TRBV14 to TRBJ1-2; tentative D call: TRBD1 (5 bases). This CDR3 has 14 residues. The germline V gene encodes CDR1 SGHDN and CDR2 FVKESK. V was pared by 2 bases and J by 8 bases, with 15 bases between. The CDR3 nucleotides read TGTGCCAGCAGCCAAACGACAGCCTATGACGGCTACACCTTC. Residues: CASSQTTAYDGYTF.